Each of the 29 T cell receptor beta chains below was sequenced from the same sample in a study of blood T cell repertoires in COVID-19. Sequencing was performed with immunoSEQ multiplex PCR; in TCRdb, only in-frame clones are kept and a portion is missing. The table records hundreds of thousands of clones, 79% of them present only once. Sequences were obtained from peripheral blood. The source of these receptors is a woman aged 40-49 years with active or convalescent COVID-19.

The CDR3 coding sequence is TGTGCCACCGAGCCAAGGGGGCTTTCCGAGGAGCAGTACTTC. This gives the protein CATEPRGLSEEQYF. The chain couples TRBV14 to TRBJ2-7; 7 positions match TRBD1. The trim removed 10 bases at V and 7 bases at J, leaving 16 bases unmatched. The germline CDR1 and CDR2 sequences are SGHDN and FVKESK. CDR3 length equals 14 residues.

The genes are TRBV12-3 or TRBV12-4 and TRBJ1-3; 7 bases fit TRBD1. This CDR3 is 13 amino acids long. The ends lost 5 bases at V and 4 bases at J; junction bases unmatched: 2. The CDR3 reads CASSTGAGNTIYF. The CDR3, as DNA: TGTGCCAGCAGTACAGGGGCCGGAAACACCATATATTTT.

On this clone: The sample holds other DNA sequences that translate to the same CDR3. V and J are TRBV3-1 (or the pseudogene TRBV3-2) and TRBJ1-2, with 10 bases fitting TRBD1. The J segment lost 5 bases and the V segment lost 3 bases, leaving 3 bases of the junction unmatched. The CDR3 is 14 residues long. Germline assignment: CDR1 LGHDT and CDR2 YNNKEL (reference sequence). The CDR3 region is CASSQPGQGYGYTF. The DNA of the CDR3 is TGTGCCAGCAGCCAGCCGGGACAGGGGTATGGCTACACCTTC.

This clone has a handful of counts. In DNA form, the CDR3 reads TGTGCCAGCAGTGAAGCAGTACAGAAAAGTGAAGCTTTCTTT. Translated, it gives CASSEAVQKSEAFF. The chain is built from TRBV2 and TRBJ1-1; D unresolved. The germline CDR1 and CDR2 sequences are SNHLY and FYNNEI. The CDR3 is made up of 14 amino acids. V was trimmed by 0 bases and J by 7 bases, leaving 12 bases between them.

The chain combines TRBV9 with TRBJ1-6; no clear D. The germline CDR1 and CDR2 sequences are SGDLS and YYNGEE. CDR3 size: 13 residues. Trimming took off 4 bases at V and 10 bases at J, with 12 bases between the two ends. CDR3 loop: CASSTQERSPLHF. DNA of the CDR3: TGTGCCAGCAGCACCCAAGAGCGCTCACCCCTCCACTTT. The full variable domain, with the rest looked up from reference TRBV9 and TRBJ1-6, is DSGVTQTPKHLITATGQRVTLRCSPRSGDLSVYWYQQSLDQGLQFLIQYYNGEERAKGNILERFSAQQFPDLHSELNLSSLELGDSALYFCASSTQERSPLHFGNGTRLTVT.

This clone was counted a single time. CDR3 sequence: CSAKSPTEAFF. The CDR3, as DNA: TGCAGTGCTAAGAGCCCTACTGAAGCTTTCTTT. This sequence joins TRBV20-1 and TRBJ1-1, with D hard to call. This CDR3 is built from 11 residues. Trimming shortened V by 4 bases and J by 5 bases, and 8 bases separated the two germline ends. In germline, CDR1 is DFQATT, CDR2 SNEGSKA (reference sequence).

V gene TRBV19 combines with J gene TRBJ1-5, with TRBD1 identical over 7 bases. This CDR3 comprises 15 residues. CDR1 LNHDA and CDR2 SQIVND come from the germline V gene (reference sequence). Unmatched junction bases numbered 5, after V lost 6 bases and J lost 0 bases. Here the CDR3 reads CASSRDSYSNQPQHF. The CDR3 region has the DNA TGTGCCAGTAGCCGGGACAGCTATAGCAATCAGCCCCAGCATTTT.

V gene TRBV10-3 combines with J gene TRBJ2-3, with D possibly being TRBD1 (5 bases). The CDR3 sequence is 13 residues long. Between the trimmed V and J ends, which lost 3 bases and 2 bases, there was a span of 6 bases. CDR1 ENHRY and CDR2 SYGVKD come from the germline V gene. CDR3 in DNA: TGTGCCATCAGTGACAGGGACACAGATACGCAGTATTTT. Translating gives CAISDRDTDTQYF.

This chain connects TRBV5-4 to TRBJ2-7, with 9 bases identical to TRBD2. The CDR3 consists of 13 residues. The germline CDR1 and CDR2 sequences are SGHNT and YYREEE (reference sequence). Trimming at V came to 9 bases and at J to 6 bases, leaving 10 bases not matched to a gene. CDR3 sequence (DNA): TGTGCCACCCACCGGGCGGGGGGGCTCGAGCAGTACTTC. Protein: CATHRAGGLEQYF.

This chain joins TRBV3-1 (or the pseudogene TRBV3-2) and TRBJ1-6; D uncertain. The CDR3 extends over 16 amino acids. Germline CDR1 is LGHDT and CDR2 is YNNKEL (reference sequence). Between the trimmed V and J ends, which lost 1 base and 6 bases, there was a span of 13 bases. The CDR3 sequence: CASSQGAGLTNSPLHF. The CDR3 region has the DNA TGTGCCAGCAGCCAAGGGGCAGGACTGACTAATTCACCCCTCCACTTT.

This clone was seen a single time. The chain uses TRBV7-8 and TRBJ2-1, with TRBD2 identical over 7 bases. Germline CDR1 is SGHVS and CDR2 is FQNEAQ. The junction had 9 bases not matched to a gene; V was cut back by 2 bases and J by 8 bases. The CDR3 sequence is 15 residues long. Here the CDR3 reads CASSLRAGPIYEQFF. In DNA, the CDR3 is TGTGCCAGCAGCTTACGAGCGGGACCCATTTATGAGCAGTTCTTC.

This clone showed up just a few times. The chain has TRBV19 and TRBJ2-7; D might be TRBD1 (7 bases). Trimming stripped 6 bases from V and 1 base from J, with 16 bases between. There are 15 residues in the CDR3. The germline CDR1 and CDR2 sequences are LNHDA and SQIVND (reference sequence). DNA of the CDR3: TGTGCCAGTAGAAGGGACAGCGGGCCGTCCTACGAGCAGTACTTC. Translation: CASRRDSGPSYEQYF. Full variable domain (missing parts from reference TRBV19 and TRBJ2-7): DGGITQSPKYLFRKEGQNVTLSCEQNLNHDAMYWYRQDPGQGLRLIYYSQIVNDFQKGDIAEGYSVSREKKESFPLTVTSAQKNPTAFYLCASRRDSGPSYEQYFGPGTRLTVT.

To note about this clone: Just one base apart from a much larger clone, this may be a read error. The V and J genes are TRBV6-2 or TRBV6-3 and TRBJ2-3; 14 bases align to TRBD2. This CDR3 is 15 amino acids long. With V trimmed by 6 bases and J by 6 bases, 5 bases remained unmatched. The germline CDR1 and CDR2 sequences are MNHEY and SVGEGT. This CDR3 reads CASSLGLAGVDTQYF. Written as DNA, the CDR3 is TGTGCCAGCAGCTTGGGACTAGCGGGGGTGGATACGCAGTATTTT.

The CDR3 sequence: CASSLDWRTGPYNEKLFF. CDR3 sequence (DNA): TGTGCCAGCAGCTTAGATTGGCGGACAGGGCCCTATAATGAAAAACTGTTTTTT. V is TRBV7-8 and J is TRBJ1-4; 8 bases match TRBD1. The germline gives CDR1 SGHVS, CDR2 FQNEAQ. Trimming took 1 base from V and 4 from J; bases not matched to a gene: 11. The CDR3 runs to 18 residues.

In its sample, this clone was seen a few times. The sample contains more than one DNA sequence encoding this CDR3. V gene TRBV5-1 combines with J gene TRBJ1-2; maybe TRBD1 (6 bases). Germline V gene lookup returns CDR1 SGHRS and CDR2 YFSETQ. The CDR3 contains 13 residues. The V end was cut by 0 bases, the J end by 6 bases, with 9 bases between. CDR3 sequence: CASSLGQGNGYTF. DNA for the CDR3: TGCGCCAGCAGCTTGGGGCAGGGGAATGGCTACACCTTC.

J is TRBJ2-6 and V is TRBV5-1, with TRBD1 matching over 8 bases. J was trimmed by 4 bases and V by 0 bases; bases with no gene match: 3. Germline V gives CDR1 SGHRS, CDR2 YFSETQ. The CDR3 extends over 16 amino acids. The CDR3: CASSLGQGAGANVLTF. CDR3 DNA sequence: TGCGCCAGCAGCTTGGGGCAGGGGGCCGGGGCCAACGTCCTGACTTTC. The entire variable domain, with the rest obtained from reference TRBV5-1 and TRBJ2-6, is as follows: KAGVTQTPRYLIKTRGQQVTLSCSPISGHRSVSWYQQTPGQGLQFLFEYFSETQRNKGNFPGRFSGRQFSNSRSEMNVSTLELGDSALYLCASSLGQGAGANVLTFGAGSRLTVL.

The CDR3 DNA reads TGTGCCTGGAGCGACAAAGACAGGGCACCTTTCTACTATGGCTACACCTTC. The encoded protein is CAWSDKDRAPFYYGYTF. The gene calls are TRBV30 and TRBJ1-2; TRBD1 matches 7 bases. V lost 3 bases, J lost 3 bases, and 16 bases stayed unmatched. The CDR3 sequence is 17 residues long. From germline, CDR1 is GTSNPN and CDR2 SVGIG (reference sequence). Full variable domain (rest looked up from reference TRBV30 and TRBJ1-2): SQTIHQWPATLVQPVGSPLSLECTVEGTSNPNLYWYRQAAGRGLQLLFYSVGIGQISSEVPQNLSASRPQDRQFILSSKKLLLSDSGFYLCAWSDKDRAPFYYGYTFGSGTRLTVV.

This chain links TRBV14 with TRBJ2-3; TRBD1 might be the D (6 bases). Trimming stripped 3 bases from V and 0 bases from J, with 10 bases between. Germline V gene data show CDR1 as SGHDN and CDR2 as FVKESK. This CDR3 has 15 amino acids. The CDR3 sequence: CASSQGAPSTDTQYF. The CDR3 bases are TGTGCCAGCAGCCAGGGGGCTCCAAGCACAGATACGCAGTATTTT.

The V and J genes are TRBV5-1 and TRBJ2-3, with TRBD2 matching 10 bases. J was trimmed by 0 bases and V by 2 bases; bases with no gene match: 3. CDR1 and CDR2 (germline): SGHRS, YFSETQ. The CDR3 has 16 residues. The chain's CDR3 is CASSFSGGSSTDTQYF. CDR3 nucleotides: TGCGCCAGCAGCTTTAGCGGGGGGTCTAGCACAGATACGCAGTATTTT.

The V and J genes are TRBV6-1 and TRBJ1-2, with D perhaps matching TRBD1 (6 bases). V was cut by 3 bases and J by 6 bases, with 20 bases left in between. Per germline, CDR1 MNHNS and CDR2 SASEGT. This CDR3 is 16 amino acids long. The CDR3 reads CASSDGDTFAANGYTF. DNA for the CDR3: TGTGCCAGCAGTGATGGGGACACTTTCGCTGCCAATGGCTACACCTTC.

The chain is built from TRBV20-1 and TRBJ1-6; D remains ambiguous. The germline V and J ends were trimmed by 3 bases and 13 bases, with 16 bases remaining between them. This CDR3 spans 13 amino acids. Germline V gives CDR1 DFQATT, CDR2 SNEGSKA (reference sequence). The CDR3 DNA is TGCAGTGCTAGTATGGGCCGGGGTCCCCCCCTCCACTTT. Translated, it gives CSASMGRGPPLHF.

A single count supports this clone. This chain links TRBV28 with TRBJ1-5; D may be TRBD1 (5 bases). CDR3 length: 13 residues. Deletions cut 3 bases from V and 5 bases from J, with 8 bases between. Germline loops: CDR1 MDHEN, CDR2 SYDVKM. The CDR3 bases are TGTGCCAGCAGTTTCCGGGGGGATCAGCCCCAGCATTTT. Its protein product is CASSFRGDQPQHF.

There are a few counts of this clone. This chain uses TRBV6-5 with TRBJ2-5; 10 nucleotides match TRBD2. Per germline, CDR1 MNHEY and CDR2 SVGAGI. The CDR3 spans 15 residues. V was clipped by 5 bases and J by 1 base; unmatched bases: 4. CDR3 sequence (DNA): TGTGCCAGCAGTAGAATAGCGGGGGGCCAAGAGACCCAGTACTTC. Translated: CASSRIAGGQETQYF.

The chain recombines TRBV2 with TRBJ1-1, with 7 bases aligning to TRBD1. V lost 3 bases, J lost 6 bases, and 7 bases stayed unmatched. Germline V gene lookup returns CDR1 SNHLY and CDR2 FYNNEI. CDR3 length: 14 residues. The DNA of the CDR3 is TGTGCCAGCAGTGAGATGAGGGGGCTGGCTGAAGCTTTCTTT. The encoded protein is CASSEMRGLAEAFF.

V usage is TRBV19 and J usage is TRBJ1-1; D unresolved. Trimming left V 9 bases short and J 0 bases short, with 17 bases between. The CDR3 loop spans 15 amino acids. CDR1 LNHDA and CDR2 SQIVND come from the germline V gene (reference sequence). The CDR3 here is CASRREGLVNTEAFF. CDR3 DNA: TGTGCCAGCCGGAGAGAGGGTCTGGTGAACACTGAAGCTTTCTTT.

As concerns this clone: The same CDR3 arises from other DNA sequences in this sample as well. The chain links TRBV5-1 to TRBJ1-2; 9 positions match TRBD1. CDR3 length equals 13 residues. V dropped 4 bases and J dropped 5; count of bases not matched to a gene: 3. Germline V gene lookup returns CDR1 SGHRS and CDR2 YFSETQ. In DNA form, the CDR3 reads TGCGCCAGCAGCCCTGGGACAGGGTATGGCTACACCTTC. This codes for CASSPGTGYGYTF. Filled out from reference TRBV5-1 and TRBJ1-2, the complete variable domain reads KAGVTQTPRYLIKTRGQQVTLSCSPISGHRSVSWYQQTPGQGLQFLFEYFSETQRNKGNFPGRFSGRQFSNSRSEMNVSTLELGDSALYLCASSPGTGYGYTFGSGTRLTVV.

The chain is built from TRBV4-1 and TRBJ2-3, with D possibly being TRBD2 (5 bases). Germline V gene sequence: CDR1 MGHRA, CDR2 YSYEKL. The V and J ends lost 8 bases and 0 bases respectively, with 12 bases between them. CDR3 length equals 14 residues. The CDR3 DNA sequence: TGCGCCAGCGGAGTCACGGGGAGCACAGATACGCAGTATTTT. It codes for CASGVTGSTDTQYF.

This clone was observed a single time. V usage is TRBV15 and J usage is TRBJ2-2; 8 bases are shared with TRBD1. The CDR3 is made up of 14 amino acids. The V gene's germline CDR1 is LNHNV and CDR2 YYDKDF (reference sequence). Losses at the gene ends were 7 bases for V and 3 bases for J; bases not matched to a gene: 4. In nucleotides, the CDR3 is TGTGCCACCACGGACAGGGTTGACACCGGGGAGCTGTTTTTT. This codes for CATTDRVDTGELFF.

The J gene is TRBJ1-1, the V gene TRBV27; D call uncertain. Germline assignment: CDR1 MNHEY and CDR2 SMNVEV (reference sequence). The CDR3 runs 13 residues. V was clipped by 6 bases and J by 6 bases, with 14 bases between them. The CDR3 nucleotides are TGTGCCAGCAGCCCACTTGACGGGGCTGAAGCTTTCTTT. It encodes CASSPLDGAEAFF.